This passage covers 3 T cell receptor beta chains from one sample sequenced in a study of blood T cell repertoires in COVID-19. Produced via immunoSEQ multiplex PCR; TCRdb's table is partial and in-frame only. This table holds 150,000 to 160,000 clones, 85% to 90% found once. Sequenced sample: peripheral blood. These receptors all come from a middle-aged woman with acute or convalescent COVID-19.

The chain has TRBV6-5 and TRBJ1-3; unclear D gene. Germline V gives CDR1 MNHEY, CDR2 SVGAGI. This CDR3 is built from 15 residues. V lost 6 bases and J 0 bases, leaving 12 bases between the germline ends. CDR3 sequence reads: CASREDLYSGNTIYF. CDR3 coding DNA: TGTGCCAGCAGGGAGGATCTCTACTCTGGAAACACCATATATTTT.

The chain couples TRBV7-3 to TRBJ2-7; 7 bases fit TRBD1. Per the germline V gene, CDR1 is SGHTA and CDR2 is FQGTGA. There are 13 residues in the CDR3. Germline trimming cut 5 bases from V and 1 base from J; bases unmatched to any gene: 2. CDR3 nucleotides: TGTGCCAGCAGCGAACAGGGGTCCTACGAGCAGTACTTC. This codes for CASSEQGSYEQYF.

J is TRBJ2-7 and V is TRBV5-1; TRBD1 might be the D (6 bases). V lost 0 bases, J lost 4 bases, and 8 bases lay in between. CDR3 size: 13 residues. From germline, CDR1 is SGHRS and CDR2 YFSETQ. The DNA of the CDR3 is TGCGCCAGCAGCTTGGACAGGGCGTACGAGCAGTACTTC. Its translation: CASSLDRAYEQYF.